This T cell receptor (beta chain) appears in the sequencing data of a study of blood T cell repertoires in COVID-19. Sequencing used immunoSEQ multiplex PCR; TCRdb keeps in-frame clones, though not all of them. The sample lists about 320,000 clones, 90% occurring once. This CDR3 region has 14 residues. Unmatched junction bases numbered 7, after V lost 4 bases and J lost 4 bases. Germline V gene sequence: CDR1 LGHDT, CDR2 YNNKEL (reference sequence). This chain joins TRBV3-1 (or the pseudogene TRBV3-2) and TRBJ2-7; 7 bases are a match to TRBD2. Sequenced: PBMCs or T cells enriched from blood (not recorded which). This sequence originates from a woman under 40 who had been exposed to COVID-19. The CDR3 DNA follows: TGTGCCAGCAGCCCCAGCGGGGCCTTATACGAGCAGTACTTC. The encoded protein is CASSPSGALYEQYF.